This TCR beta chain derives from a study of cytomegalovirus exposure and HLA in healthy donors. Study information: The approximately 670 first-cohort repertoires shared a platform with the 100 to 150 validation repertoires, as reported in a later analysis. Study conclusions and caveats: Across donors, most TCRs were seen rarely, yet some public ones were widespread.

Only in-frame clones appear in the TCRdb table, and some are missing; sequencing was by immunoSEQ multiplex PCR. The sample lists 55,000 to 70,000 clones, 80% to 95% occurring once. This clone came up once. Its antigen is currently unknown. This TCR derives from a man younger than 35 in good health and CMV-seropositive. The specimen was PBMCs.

As DNA, the CDR3 is TGTGCCAGCAGCTGGACGTCAGGGGGGAGCTCCTACAATGAGCAGTTCTTC. Amino acid sequence: CASSWTSGGSSYNEQFF. The chain carries TRBV7-9 and TRBJ2-1; TRBD1 is a possible D gene (7 bases). Trimming removed 4 bases at V and 0 bases at J, with 16 bases between. The germline V gene encodes CDR1 SEHNR and CDR2 FQNEAQ (reference sequence). There are 17 residues in the CDR3.